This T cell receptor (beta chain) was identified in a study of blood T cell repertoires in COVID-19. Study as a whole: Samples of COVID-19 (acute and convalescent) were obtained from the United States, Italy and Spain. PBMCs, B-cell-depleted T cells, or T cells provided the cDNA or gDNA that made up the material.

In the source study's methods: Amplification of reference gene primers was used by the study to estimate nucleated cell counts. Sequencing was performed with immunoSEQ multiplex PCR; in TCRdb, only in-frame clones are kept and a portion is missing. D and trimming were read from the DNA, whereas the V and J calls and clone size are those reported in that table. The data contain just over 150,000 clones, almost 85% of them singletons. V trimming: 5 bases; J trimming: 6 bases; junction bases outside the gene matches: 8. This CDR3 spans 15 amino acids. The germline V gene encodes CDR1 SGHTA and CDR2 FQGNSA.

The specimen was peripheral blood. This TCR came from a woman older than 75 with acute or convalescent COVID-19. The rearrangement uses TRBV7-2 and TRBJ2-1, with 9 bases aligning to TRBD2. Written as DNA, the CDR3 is TGTGCCAGCAGCATTACCGGGACTAGCCCCAATGAGCAGTTCTTC. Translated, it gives CASSITGTSPNEQFF.